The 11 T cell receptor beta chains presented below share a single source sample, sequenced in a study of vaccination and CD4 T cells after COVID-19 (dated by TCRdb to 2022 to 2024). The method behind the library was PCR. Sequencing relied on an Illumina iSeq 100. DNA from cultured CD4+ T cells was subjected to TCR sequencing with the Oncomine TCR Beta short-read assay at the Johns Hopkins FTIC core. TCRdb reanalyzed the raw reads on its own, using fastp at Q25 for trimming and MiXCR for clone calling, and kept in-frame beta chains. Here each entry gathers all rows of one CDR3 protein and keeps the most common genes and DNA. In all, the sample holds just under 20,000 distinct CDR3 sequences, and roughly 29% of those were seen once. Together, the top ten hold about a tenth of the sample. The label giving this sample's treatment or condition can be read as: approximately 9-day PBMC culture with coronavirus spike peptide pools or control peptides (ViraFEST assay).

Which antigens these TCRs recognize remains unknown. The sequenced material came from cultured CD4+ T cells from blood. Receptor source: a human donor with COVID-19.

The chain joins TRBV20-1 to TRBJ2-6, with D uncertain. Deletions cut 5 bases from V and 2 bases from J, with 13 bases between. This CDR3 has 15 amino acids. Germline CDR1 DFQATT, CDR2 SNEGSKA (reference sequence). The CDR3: CSAPLRWAGANVLTF. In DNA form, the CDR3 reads TGCAGTGCTCCCCTCCGGTGGGCTGGGGCCAACGTCCTGACTTTC.

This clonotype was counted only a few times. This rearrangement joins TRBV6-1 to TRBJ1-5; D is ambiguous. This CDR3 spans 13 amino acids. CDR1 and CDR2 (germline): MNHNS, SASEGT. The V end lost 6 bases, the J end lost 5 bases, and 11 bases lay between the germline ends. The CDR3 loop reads CASRRARDQPQHF. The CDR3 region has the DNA TGTGCCAGCAGAAGAGCCCGGGATCAGCCCCAGCATTTT.

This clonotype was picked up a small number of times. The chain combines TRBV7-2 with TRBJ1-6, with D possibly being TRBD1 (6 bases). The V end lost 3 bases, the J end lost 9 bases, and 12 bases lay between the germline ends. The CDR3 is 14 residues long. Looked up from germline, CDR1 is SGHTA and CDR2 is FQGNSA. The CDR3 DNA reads TGTGCCAGCAGCTTCTCAGGGGACGGTTCACCCCTCCACTTT. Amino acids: CASSFSGDGSPLHF.

The CDR3 bases are TGTGCCAGCAGCCAGAGGACGGCGGTGGGCACTGAAGCTTTCTTT. It translates to CASSQRTAVGTEAFF. The gene calls are TRBV14 and TRBJ1-1; no definite D call. The CDR3 runs to 15 residues. Germline V gene data show CDR1 as SGHDN and CDR2 as FVKESK. Trimming left V 3 bases short and J 4 bases short, with 15 bases between.

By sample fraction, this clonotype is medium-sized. In nucleotides, the CDR3 is TGTGCCAGCAGTTGGACAGGTTCGACTCAGCCCCAGCATTTT. Protein product: CASSWTGSTQPQHF. The gene calls are TRBV6-2 or TRBV6-3 and TRBJ1-5, with 7 positions matching TRBD1. The CDR3 runs to 14 residues. Germline CDR1 reads MNHEY; CDR2 reads SVGEGT. Unmatched junction bases numbered 6, after V lost 4 bases and J lost 6 bases.

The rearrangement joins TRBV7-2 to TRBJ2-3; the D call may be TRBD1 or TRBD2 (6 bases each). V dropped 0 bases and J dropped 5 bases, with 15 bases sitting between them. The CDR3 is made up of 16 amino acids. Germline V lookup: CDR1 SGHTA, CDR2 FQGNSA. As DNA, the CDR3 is TGTGCCAGCAGCTTAGCCGTTGGTGGGGGGCGAGATACGCAGTATTTT. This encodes CASSLAVGGGRDTQYF.

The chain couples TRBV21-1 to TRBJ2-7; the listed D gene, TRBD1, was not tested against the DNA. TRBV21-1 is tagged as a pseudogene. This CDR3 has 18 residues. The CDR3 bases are TGTGCCAGCAGCAAAGGTCATAGGGGGGGGACCCTTTTTTGGGAGCAGTACTTC. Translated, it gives CASSKGHRGGTLFWEQYF.

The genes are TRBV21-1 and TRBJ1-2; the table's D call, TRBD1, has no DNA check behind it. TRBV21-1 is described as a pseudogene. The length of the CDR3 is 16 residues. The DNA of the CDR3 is TGTGCCAGCAGCAAAGGGGCAGGGGGCAAGGACTATGGCTACACCTTC. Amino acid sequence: CASSKGAGGKDYGYTF.

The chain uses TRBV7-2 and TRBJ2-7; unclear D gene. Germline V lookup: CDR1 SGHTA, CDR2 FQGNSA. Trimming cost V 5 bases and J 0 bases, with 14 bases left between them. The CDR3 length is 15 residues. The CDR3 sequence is CASSPRENPSYEQYF. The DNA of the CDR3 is TGTGCCAGCAGCCCCCGAGAGAACCCCTCCTACGAGCAGTACTTC.

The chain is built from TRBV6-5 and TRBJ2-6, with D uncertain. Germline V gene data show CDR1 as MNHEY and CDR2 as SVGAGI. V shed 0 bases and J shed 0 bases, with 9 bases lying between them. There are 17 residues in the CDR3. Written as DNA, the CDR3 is TGTGCCAGCAGTTACTCAAGCAGTCCCTCTGGGGCCAACGTCCTGACTTTC. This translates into CASSYSSSPSGANVLTF.

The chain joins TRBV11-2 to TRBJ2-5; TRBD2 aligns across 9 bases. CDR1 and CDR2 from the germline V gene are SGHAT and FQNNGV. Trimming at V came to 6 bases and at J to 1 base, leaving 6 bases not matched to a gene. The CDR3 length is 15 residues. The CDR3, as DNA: TGTGCCAGCAGATTGAGCGGGGGGACCCAAGAGACCCAGTACTTC. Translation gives CASRLSGGTQETQYF.